The entry that follows covers one T cell receptor beta chain sequence. Which antigen it targets is not known. No base quality information exists; no much larger clone differs at one position. For deep sequencing, each PBMC sample was run in six replicates, with libraries mostly built from about 510 ng of input genomic DNA. Following the manufacturer's instructions, the team built TCRbeta libraries using the immunoSEQ hsTCRbeta kit. An Illumina NovaSeq 6000 S4 flow cell was used to sequence the final libraries, which had first been combined to 3 nM. The authors' pipeline ran thus. The immunoSEQ Analyzer handled quality control and preprocessing of the raw data. The analysis was restricted to productive rearrangements, with each unique CDR3 amino acid sequence defining a clonotype. Repertoire clonality was estimated as the Gini-Simpson index, which was calculated using the R package tcR. Gini indices were compared with Student's t test, and associations with tumor size change were assessed by Pearson correlation. The table comes from immuneACCESS by way of TCRdb, which keeps in-frame sequences with V and J called. Part of the clones is missing from these tables; in studies checked, under half for an unresolved V gene and the rest for unknown reasons. V, J and clone size are taken as reported in that table, and D and trimming were inferred from the DNA itself. This sample holds tens of thousands of clones; 83% were observed only once. 3% to 3.5% of the sample is taken by the ten largest.

These data come from a study of neoadjuvant anti-PD-1 for oral cavity cancer (dated by TCRdb to the early 2020s). With regard to the full study: Before undergoing curative-intent surgical resection, most patients got three to four biweekly nivolumab doses at 3 mg/kg. Patients who did not progress were given a fourth nivolumab dose at about day 43 and had definitive surgical resection on days 50-56. Patients with complete response, partial response or stable disease by RECIST 1.1 were defined as responders, whereas patients with progression were defined as non-responders. The parent correlative cohort had around 11 patients and a response rate of more than 25%.

Here is what the overall study found, with its caveats: Higher pretreatment blood TCRbeta clonality and lower post-treatment tumor TCRbeta clonality were correlated with higher pretreatment blood Treg/Th17 ratios. After neoadjuvant nivolumab, non-responders showed significantly higher T cell clonality (Gini index) in PBMCs than responders did. The TCR analyses had only a few patients in each response group, and the authors called for validation in larger cohorts.

Reading the label with the study, this specimen's time point is: before neoadjuvant nivolumab. Patients had been newly diagnosed with stage II-IVA oral cavity squamous cell carcinoma, and no prior systemic or radiation treatment had been given to the patients. The cohort was made up of patients with locally advanced, HPV-negative oral cavity squamous cell carcinoma. Peripheral blood mononuclear cells were analyzed directly, without maintenance or expansion in culture. The samples were obtained from a longitudinal correlative study of a single-arm phase II trial testing neoadjuvant nivolumab in oral cavity squamous cell carcinoma. Subject-matched pre- and post-treatment PBMCs and tumors from three responders and three non-responders underwent genomic DNA-based TCRbeta sequencing. Peripheral blood mononuclear cells were collected once before nivolumab treatment and again after treatment, at the time of surgery. The Maxwell RSC DNA from Cells kit was used to extract genomic DNA from PBMCs.

In the germline V gene, CDR1 corresponds to ENHRY and CDR2 to SYGVKD. The junction shows trimming of 2 bases on V and 3 bases on J, plus 14 bases between the germline ends. The CDR3 has 15 amino acids, counting the end cysteine and phenylalanine. Only CDR3 DNA remains: 45 bases, in frame from the first base. The starting material was PBMCs, obtained before nivolumab (anti-PD-1) treatment. The rearranged chain carries TRBV10-3 and TRBJ2-7; the D segment cannot be called with confidence. The sequence came from a person aged 35-80 years with oral cavity squamous cell carcinoma. The CDR3 protein is CAISEGGRSSYEQYF. The DNA sequence is given as TGTGCCATCAGTGAGGGTGGCAGGTCCAGCTACGAGCAGTACTTC.